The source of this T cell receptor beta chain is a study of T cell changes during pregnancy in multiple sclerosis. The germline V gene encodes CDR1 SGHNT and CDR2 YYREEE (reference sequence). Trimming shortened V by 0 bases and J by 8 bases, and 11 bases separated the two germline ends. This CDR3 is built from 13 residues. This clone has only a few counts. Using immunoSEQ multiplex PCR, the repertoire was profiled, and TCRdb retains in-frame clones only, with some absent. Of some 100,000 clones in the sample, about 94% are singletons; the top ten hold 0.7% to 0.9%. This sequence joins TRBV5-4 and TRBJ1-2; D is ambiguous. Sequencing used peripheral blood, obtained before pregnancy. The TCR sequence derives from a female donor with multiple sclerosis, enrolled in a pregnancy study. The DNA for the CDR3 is TGTGCCAGCAGCTTGGGAGGGCCGTTGGGCTACACCTTC. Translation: CASSLGGPLGYTF. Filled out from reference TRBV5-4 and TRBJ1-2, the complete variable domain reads ETGVTQSPTHLIKTRGQQVTLRCSSQSGHNTVSWYQQALGQGPQFIFQYYREEENGRGNFPPRFSGLQFPNYSSELNVNALELDDSALYLCASSLGGPLGYTFGSGTRLTVV.